The next 24 T cell receptor beta chains were all read from a single sample in a study of blood T cell repertoires in COVID-19. This table comes from immunoSEQ multiplex PCR, and its TCRdb copy is limited to in-frame clones, with some not included. The sample records 250,000 to 300,000 clones, around 84% being singletons. Sequenced: peripheral blood. The receptors shown here come from an older woman with COVID-19, enrolled during active disease.

This chain links TRBV6-1 with TRBJ2-7; TRBD2 might be the D (5 bases). The CDR3 runs 17 residues. Germline loops: CDR1 MNHNS, CDR2 SASEGT. The V end lost 0 bases, the J end lost 5 bases, and 20 bases lay between the germline ends. CDR3 DNA: TGTGCCAGCAGTGAAGCGGGCGGGCCGCCACTCGACGACGAGCAGTACTTC. This encodes CASSEAGGPPLDDEQYF.

The CDR3: CASSHRGGAVHEQYF. The CDR3 DNA sequence: TGTGCCAGCAGCCATCGAGGGGGCGCGGTCCACGAGCAGTACTTC. The chain joins TRBV3-1 (or the pseudogene TRBV3-2) to TRBJ2-7; 7 bases agree with TRBD1. The V gene end was trimmed by 3 bases and the J gene end by 5 bases; junction bases not matched to a gene: 10. CDR3 length equals 15 residues. Germline V CDR1 and CDR2: LGHDT, YNNKEL (reference sequence).

V usage is TRBV29-1 and J usage is TRBJ1-2, with TRBD1 identical over 7 bases. V shed 2 bases, J shed 4 bases, and the junction held 10 bases outside the gene matches. The CDR3 spans 15 residues. Germline V gene lookup returns CDR1 SQVTM and CDR2 ANQGSEA. This CDR3 is CSVEIGTGAFYGYTF. The CDR3, as DNA: TGCAGCGTTGAAATAGGTACAGGGGCGTTCTATGGCTACACCTTC.

J is TRBJ2-3 and V is TRBV7-2; TRBD2 matches at 13 bases. CDR1 SGHTA and CDR2 FQGNSA come from the germline V gene. With V trimmed by 4 bases and J by 4 bases, 5 bases remained unmatched. CDR3 size: 16 residues. This CDR3 is CASSSRTSGRADTQYF. CDR3 in DNA: TGTGCCAGCAGCTCCAGGACTAGCGGGAGAGCAGATACGCAGTATTTT. The complete variable domain, with remaining parts taken from reference TRBV7-2 and TRBJ2-3, reads GAGVSQSPSNKVTEKGKDVELRCDPISGHTALYWYRQSLGQGLEFLIYFQGNSAPDKSGLPSDRFSAERTGGSVSTLTIQRTQQEDSAVYLCASSSRTSGRADTQYFGPGTRLTVL.

This chain connects TRBV7-9 to TRBJ1-1, with 9 bases identical to TRBD1. CDR3 length equals 16 residues. The V gene end was trimmed by 6 bases and the J gene end by 1 base; junction bases not matched to a gene: 9. The germline V gene encodes CDR1 SEHNR and CDR2 FQNEAQ (reference sequence). This chain's CDR3 is CASSPGTGTWNTEAFF. CDR3 in DNA: TGTGCCAGCAGTCCCGGGACAGGGACCTGGAACACTGAAGCTTTCTTT.

This rearrangement joins TRBV18 to TRBJ2-7; tentative D call: TRBD2 (7 bases). Trimming pared 5 bases from V and 4 bases from J, leaving 12 bases between. This CDR3 is built from 13 residues. Germline lookup yields CDR1 KGHSH and CDR2 LQKENI. CDR3 sequence (DNA): TGTGCCAGCTCAAGGGGGGGTGCTTACGAGCAGTACTTC. It is translated as CASSRGGAYEQYF. Full variable domain (rest looked up from reference TRBV18 and TRBJ2-7): NAGVMQNPRHLVRRRGQEARLRCSPMKGHSHVYWYRQLPEEGLKFMVYLQKENIIDESGMPKERFSAEFPKEGPSILRIQQVVRGDSAAYFCASSRGGAYEQYFGPGTRLTVT.

The genes are TRBV7-8 and TRBJ2-5; a weak D match, TRBD2 (5 bases). Germline values: CDR1 SGHVS, CDR2 FQNEAQ. The CDR3 is made up of 13 amino acids. Trimming took off 1 base at V and 9 bases at J, with 12 bases between the two ends. CDR3 DNA: TGTGCCAGCAGCTTAGGGGCCCGGCGGGCCCAGTACTTC. Translating gives CASSLGARRAQYF.

This clone was found once. The CDR3 DNA is TGTGCCACCAGTGACCGTGACGGACTGAACCTAGGTGGCTACACCTTC. It codes for CATSDRDGLNLGGYTF. This rearrangement joins TRBV24-1 to TRBJ1-2; D unclear. The CDR3 runs to 16 residues. V was cut by 4 bases and J by 7 bases, with 21 bases left in between. Germline CDR1 KGHDR, CDR2 SFDVKD.

The rearrangement joins TRBV7-9 to TRBJ1-1; D call uncertain. The germline V gene encodes CDR1 SEHNR and CDR2 FQNEAQ (reference sequence). The CDR3 contains 11 residues. Trimming left V 6 bases short and J 0 bases short, with 2 bases between. The CDR3 bases are TGTGCCAGCAGTATGAACACTGAAGCTTTCTTT. It encodes CASSMNTEAFF.

This clone was counted between two and nine times. The V gene is TRBV5-1, the J gene TRBJ2-3; 7 bases are a match to TRBD1. Trimming at V came to 4 bases and at J to 0 bases, leaving 11 bases not matched to a gene. CDR3 size: 17 residues. Germline loops: CDR1 SGHRS, CDR2 YFSETQ. The CDR3 loop is CASSTTGPYPSTDTQYF. Written as DNA, the CDR3 is TGCGCCAGCAGCACGACAGGGCCGTATCCTAGCACAGATACGCAGTATTTT.

The chain employs TRBV6-2 or TRBV6-3 and TRBJ2-1; no definite D call. The CDR3 sequence is 12 residues long. Germline CDR1 is MNHEY and CDR2 is SVGEGT. V gave up 2 bases and J gave up 6 bases, with 5 bases separating them. CDR3 sequence (DNA): TGTGCCAGCAGTTACACTCGCAATGAGCAGTTCTTC. Translation: CASSYTRNEQFF.

The chain employs TRBV28 and TRBJ1-1; 8 bases are a match to TRBD1. J gave up 3 bases and V 5 bases, and 17 bases lay outside the gene matches. This CDR3 comprises 18 residues. The germline V gene has CDR1 MDHEN and CDR2 SYDVKM. The CDR3 region has the DNA TGTGCCAGCAGTCCCCCCCGGGGCAGGGGGCAGTGGGACACTGAAGCTTTCTTT. Translation gives CASSPPRGRGQWDTEAFF.

This chain's CDR3 is CASSRAYGYTF. The CDR3, as DNA: TGTGCCAGTAGTCGAGCCTATGGCTACACCTTC. This sequence joins TRBV19 and TRBJ1-2, with D unresolved. The CDR3 contains 11 residues. V lost 5 bases and J lost 4, with 5 bases in between. Germline CDR1 reads LNHDA; CDR2 reads SQIVND (reference sequence).

The chain joins TRBV5-1 to TRBJ2-5, with 11 bases fitting TRBD2. Germline-derived CDR1 and CDR2 are SGHRS and YFSETQ. The trim removed 0 bases at V and 6 bases at J, leaving 10 bases unmatched. This CDR3 is built from 17 residues. The CDR3 DNA reads TGCGCCAGCAGCTTGGACCTTAGCGGGAGGGCGGGGCAGACCCAGTACTTC. It yields the protein CASSLDLSGRAGQTQYF. Drawing the rest from reference TRBV5-1 and TRBJ2-5, the complete variable domain is KAGVTQTPRYLIKTRGQQVTLSCSPISGHRSVSWYQQTPGQGLQFLFEYFSETQRNKGNFPGRFSGRQFSNSRSEMNVSTLELGDSALYLCASSLDLSGRAGQTQYFGPGTRLLVL.

The chain couples TRBV27 to TRBJ2-1; no firm D call. V was trimmed by 2 bases and J by 2 bases, leaving 10 bases between them. The germline gives CDR1 MNHEY, CDR2 SMNVEV (reference sequence). The CDR3 sequence is 15 residues long. For the CDR3, the DNA is TGTGCCAGCAGTTTAATTCAGATCCCCTACAATGAGCAGTTCTTC. It translates to CASSLIQIPYNEQFF.

The chain couples TRBV5-1 to TRBJ2-7; D is possibly TRBD2 (6 bases). V lost 4 bases to trimming and J lost 4 bases, with 18 bases between them. This CDR3 spans 15 amino acids. In germline, CDR1 is SGHRS, CDR2 YFSETQ. The CDR3, as DNA: TGCGCCAGCAGCCGAGATACATCGGGACTTTACGAGCAGTACTTC. Translated: CASSRDTSGLYEQYF.

The chain carries TRBV27 and TRBJ2-1, with 9 nucleotides matching TRBD2. J lost 7 bases, V lost 8 bases, and 12 bases had no gene match. The germline CDR1 and CDR2 sequences are MNHEY and SMNVEV (reference sequence). The CDR3 loop spans 15 amino acids. The CDR3 DNA is TGTGCCAGCGAAGTAGCGGGAGTTAGGGTAAATGAGCAGTTCTTC. Protein sequence: CASEVAGVRVNEQFF.

V gene TRBV30 combines with J gene TRBJ1-2; 11 bases agree with TRBD1. V lost 8 bases to trimming and J lost 4 bases; unmatched junction nucleotides: 6. Germline V gives CDR1 GTSNPN, CDR2 SVGIG (reference sequence). The CDR3 length is 13 residues. The CDR3 spells CAGAGTGGYGYTF. The DNA for the CDR3 is TGTGCCGGGGCCGGGACAGGGGGCTATGGCTACACCTTC.

CDR3 sequence (DNA): TGTGCCAGCACCCCTACCCGGGACTATGGCTACACCTTC. Protein sequence: CASTPTRDYGYTF. The gene calls are TRBV28 and TRBJ1-2; no reliable D call. The CDR3 runs 13 residues. Trimming removed 7 bases at V and 3 bases at J, with 12 bases between. From germline, CDR1 is MDHEN and CDR2 SYDVKM.

This clone was seen a few times. J is TRBJ2-3 and V is TRBV10-1, with 9 nucleotides matching TRBD2. The J segment lost 3 bases and the V segment lost 4 bases, leaving 5 bases of the junction unmatched. The germline V gene encodes CDR1 WNHNN and CDR2 SYGVQD (reference sequence). CDR3 length: 15 residues. The CDR3 is CASSAAGGGTDTQYF. CDR3 nucleotides: TGCGCCAGCAGTGCTGCGGGAGGGGGGACAGATACGCAGTATTTT.

The chain joins TRBV27 to TRBJ1-2; D gene unclear. With 2 bases removed from V and 1 base from J, the gap between germline ends came to 14 bases. Germline V gene lookup returns CDR1 MNHEY and CDR2 SMNVEV (reference sequence). There are 16 residues in the CDR3. CDR3 region: CASSLPSVGVNYGYTF. CDR3 nucleotides: TGTGCCAGCAGTTTACCATCGGTGGGCGTTAACTATGGCTACACCTTC.

J is TRBJ1-2 and V is TRBV29-1; D remains ambiguous. This CDR3 has 12 amino acids. V lost 4 bases, J lost 4 bases, and 10 bases lay in between. Germline CDR1 reads SQVTM; CDR2 reads ANQGSEA. CDR3 region: CSVAGFGYGYTF. The DNA for the CDR3 is TGCAGCGTTGCGGGGTTTGGCTATGGCTACACCTTC.

The chain recombines TRBV3-1 (or the pseudogene TRBV3-2) with TRBJ2-1; tentatively, D is TRBD1 (6 bases). V gave up 4 bases and J gave up 0 bases, with 16 bases separating them. This CDR3 has 17 residues. Germline lookup yields CDR1 LGHDT and CDR2 YNNKEL (reference sequence). The CDR3 DNA follows: TGTGCCAGCAGCCGTTCAACAGGGTTCAGCTCCTACAATGAGCAGTTCTTC. It translates to CASSRSTGFSSYNEQFF.

The CDR3 DNA follows: TGTGCCAGCAGCCCCGGTCTGGGGGGCTCTGGAAACACCATATATTTT. Protein sequence: CASSPGLGGSGNTIYF. The rearrangement uses TRBV4-2 and TRBJ1-3, with TRBD1 as a possible D gene (5 bases). The CDR3 extends over 16 amino acids. V gave up 4 bases and J gave up 0 bases, with 13 bases separating them. CDR1 is LGHNA, CDR2 YNFKEQ, per germline.